The clone carrying this TCR beta chain was found many times. This specimen comes from a study of blood T cells in healthy people across ages. Next came a second PCR, run for about 7 to 11 cycles, which used a sample-barcoded 5' primer along with a J-beta primer mix. Every single cDNA molecule received a tag from a template-switch adaptor with 12 random nucleotides. Any given sample supplied a minimum of 2.5 million CDR3-containing paired-end reads. TCRdb reprocessed the 5' RACE reads via MiXCR and lists one record per CDR3 protein. Among 790,000 or so distinct CDR3 sequences listed, about 45% were seen once. The CDR3 consists of 15 residues. The germline V gene encodes CDR1 ENHRY and CDR2 SYGVKD. V dropped 6 bases and J dropped 2 bases, with 17 bases sitting between them.

The receptor was isolated from a man older than 75 in good health. The sequenced sample was blood. The genes are TRBV10-3 and TRBJ2-7; D possibly uses TRBD1 or TRBD2 (5 bases each). CDR3 in amino acids: CAISLGTDITYEQYF. The CDR3 region has the DNA TGTGCCATCAGCCTCGGGACGGATATAACCTACGAGCAGTACTTC.